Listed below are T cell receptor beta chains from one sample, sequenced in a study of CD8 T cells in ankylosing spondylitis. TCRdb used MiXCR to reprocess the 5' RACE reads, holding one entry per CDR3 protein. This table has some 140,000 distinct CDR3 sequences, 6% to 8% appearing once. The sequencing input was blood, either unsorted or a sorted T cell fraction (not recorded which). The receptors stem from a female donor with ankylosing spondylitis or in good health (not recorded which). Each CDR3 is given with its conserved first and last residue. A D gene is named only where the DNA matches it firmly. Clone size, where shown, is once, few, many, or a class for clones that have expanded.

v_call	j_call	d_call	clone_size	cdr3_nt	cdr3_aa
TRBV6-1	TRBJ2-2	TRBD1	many	TGTGCCAGCAGACCTGGGACAGGAACCGGGGAGCTGTTTTTT	CASRPGTGTGELFF
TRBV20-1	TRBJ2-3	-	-	TGCAGTGCTAGAGATCAGAGCGGACTGACAGATACGCAGTATTTT	CSARDQSGLTDTQYF
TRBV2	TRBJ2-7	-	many	TGTGCCAGCACCGGACACCTCTACGAGCAGTACTTC	CASTGHLYEQYF
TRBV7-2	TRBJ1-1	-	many	TGTGCCAGCAGCCAAACATTCAACACTGAAGCTTTCTTT	CASSQTFNTEAFF
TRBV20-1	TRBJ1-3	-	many	TGCAGTGCTAGCCCGCGGGAACGGCACTCTGGAAACACCATATATTTT	CSASPRERHSGNTIYF
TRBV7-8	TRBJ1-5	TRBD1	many	TGTGCCAGCAGCTTCCTACAGGGGGGGAATCTTAGGGGCAATCAGCCCCAGCATTTT	CASSFLQGGNLRGNQPQHF
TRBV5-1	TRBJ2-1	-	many	TGCGCCAGCAGCTCTAGCGATGAGCAGTTCTTC	CASSSSDEQFF
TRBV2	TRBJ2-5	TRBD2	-	TGTGCCAGCAGTGATGACATACCGGGACTAGCGGACTCCGGGACCCAGTACTTC	CASSDDIPGLADSGTQYF
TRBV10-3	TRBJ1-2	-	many	TGTGCCATCAGTGAGCCCCGGGCTTCGAAGGGCTACACCTTC	CAISEPRASKGYTF
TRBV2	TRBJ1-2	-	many	TGTGCCAGCAGTGATCTAGGAGGTCCGGACTATGGCTACACCTTC	CASSDLGGPDYGYTF
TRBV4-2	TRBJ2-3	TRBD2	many	TGTGCCAGCAGCCAAGATACAGCGGGGGGGCCAGATACGCAGTATTTT	CASSQDTAGGPDTQYF
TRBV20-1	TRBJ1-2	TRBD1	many	TGCAGTGCTCGCGACGGGACAGGGGTGGGTGGCTACACCTTC	CSARDGTGVGGYTF
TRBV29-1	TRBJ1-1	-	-	TGCAGCGTTGTTAGACTTTCAGACGAAGCTTTCTTT	CSVVRLSDEAFF
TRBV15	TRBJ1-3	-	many	TGTGCCACCAGCAGGGAACAGGTCTCTGGAAACACCATATATTTT	CATSREQVSGNTIYF
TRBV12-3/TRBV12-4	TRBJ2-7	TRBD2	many	TGTGCCAGCAGTCTCATGGCGGGGGGGCTCGAGCAGTACTTC	CASSLMAGGLEQYF
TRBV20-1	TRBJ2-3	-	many	TGCAGTGCTAGAGATTCTAGGGCTGGCACAGATACGCAGTATTTT	CSARDSRAGTDTQYF
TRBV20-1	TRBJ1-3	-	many	TGCAGTGCTAGGGGCTCTGGAAACACCATATATTTT	CSARGSGNTIYF
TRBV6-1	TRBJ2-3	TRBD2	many	TGTGCCAGCAAAATGACTAGCGGGGCGGTAGATACGCAGTATTTT	CASKMTSGAVDTQYF
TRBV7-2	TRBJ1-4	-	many	TGTGCCAGCAGCGCAGACCGGGGGAATGAAAAACTGTTTTTT	CASSADRGNEKLFF
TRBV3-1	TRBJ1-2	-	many	TGTGCCAGCAGCCAAGACGAAAGAAACTATGGCTACACCTTC	CASSQDERNYGYTF
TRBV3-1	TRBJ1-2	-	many	TGTGCCAGCAGCCAAGCTGAGGGGGGCGGCTACACCTTC	CASSQAEGGGYTF
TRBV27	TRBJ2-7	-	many	TGTGCCAGCAGTACCGGGCTGACCTACGAGCAGTACTTC	CASSTGLTYEQYF
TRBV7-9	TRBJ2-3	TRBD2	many	TGTGCCAGCAGCTTAGCGCGGGGGGCCGTCACAGATACGCAGTATTTT	CASSLARGAVTDTQYF
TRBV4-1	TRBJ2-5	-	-	TGCGCCAGCAGCCCCTCCGGGACATGGGAAGAGACCCAGTACTTC	CASSPSGTWEETQYF
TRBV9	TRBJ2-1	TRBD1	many	TGTGCCAGCAGCGTGGACAGACAGGGGAACTATGAGCAGTTCTTC	CASSVDRQGNYEQFF
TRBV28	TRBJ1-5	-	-	TGTGCCAGCAGTTCTTATCTCAATCAGCCCCAGCATTTT	CASSSYLNQPQHF
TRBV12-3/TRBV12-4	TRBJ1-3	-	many	TGTGCCAGCATCCCGGGACTGGTCTCTGGAAACACCATATATTTT	CASIPGLVSGNTIYF
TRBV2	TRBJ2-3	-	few	TGTGCCAGCAGTGACATATCGGGACTCCATAGCACAGATACGCAGTATTTT	CASSDISGLHSTDTQYF
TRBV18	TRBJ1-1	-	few	TGTGCCAGCTCACCAGACAAGTTGAACACTGAAGCTTTCTTT	CASSPDKLNTEAFF
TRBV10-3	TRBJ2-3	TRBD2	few	TGTGCCATCAGTTTATCTCGACTAGCGGCCCGGCACCGGACAGATACGCAGTATTTT	CAISLSRLAARHRTDTQYF
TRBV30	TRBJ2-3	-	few	TGTGCCTGGACCACCGGGACAGATACGCAGTATTTT	CAWTTGTDTQYF
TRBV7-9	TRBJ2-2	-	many	TGTGCCAGCAGTAATCCGGCCCCCGGGGAGCTGTTTTTT	CASSNPAPGELFF
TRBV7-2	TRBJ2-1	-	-	TGTGCCAGCAGCTTAGAACCGCACTTCTACAATGAGCAGTTCTTC	CASSLEPHFYNEQFF
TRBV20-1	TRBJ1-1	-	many	TGCAGTGCTAGAGTTTTGGCAGGCGTAGCTTTCTTT	CSARVLAGVAFF
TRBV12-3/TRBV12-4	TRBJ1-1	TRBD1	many	TGTGCCAGCAGTTTTAGCGGGACAGGGATTACTGAAGCTTTCTTT	CASSFSGTGITEAFF
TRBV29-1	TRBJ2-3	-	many	TGCAGCGCCGAAGGCCAGCTTGGAGATACGCAGTATTTT	CSAEGQLGDTQYF
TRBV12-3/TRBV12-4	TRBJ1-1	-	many	TGTGCCAGCAGTTTAAGTTTTGGGTCCACTGAAGCTTTCTTT	CASSLSFGSTEAFF
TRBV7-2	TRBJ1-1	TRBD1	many	TGTGCCAGCAGCTTTATTCCAGGGGGCGGGGAAGCTTTCTTT	CASSFIPGGGEAFF
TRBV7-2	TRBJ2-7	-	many	TGTGCCAGCCGTGGGGCTCGGGGCTCCTACGAGCAGTACTTC	CASRGARGSYEQYF
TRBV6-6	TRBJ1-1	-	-	TGTGCCAGCAGGTACCAGGGGAACACTGAAGCTTTCTTT	CASRYQGNTEAFF
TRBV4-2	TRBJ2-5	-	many	TGTGCCAGCAGCCAAGATACGCCAACCGGGACGGGAGAGACCCAGTACTTC	CASSQDTPTGTGETQYF
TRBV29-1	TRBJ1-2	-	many	TGCAGCGTTGAACCCAGCCCGGGGCGCTACACCTTC	CSVEPSPGRYTF
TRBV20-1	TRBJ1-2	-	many	TGCAGTGCCAGCACCCTCTATGGCTACACCTTC	CSASTLYGYTF
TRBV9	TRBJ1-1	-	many	TGTGCCAGCAGCGTGTCGTCAGGGACGAACACTGAAGCTTTCTTT	CASSVSSGTNTEAFF
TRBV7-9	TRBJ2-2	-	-	TGTGCCAGCAGCCGCTACCAGGATCCCGGGGAGCTGTTTTTT	CASSRYQDPGELFF
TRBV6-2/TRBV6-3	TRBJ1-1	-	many	TGTGCCAGCAGTTCCGTAGACGCCGGTAGGAACACTGAAGCTTTCTTT	CASSSVDAGRNTEAFF
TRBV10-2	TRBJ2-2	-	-	TGCGCCACCGGGACGGGGAGGAACACCGGGGAGCTGTTTTTT	CATGTGRNTGELFF
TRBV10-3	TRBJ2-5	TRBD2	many	TGTGCCATCAGTGGCTCGGGACTAGCGGGGGGCAAAGAGACCCAGTACTTC	CAISGSGLAGGKETQYF
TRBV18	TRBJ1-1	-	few	TGTGCCAGCTCACCTTTGACGGGGTTGAACACTGAAGCTTTCTTT	CASSPLTGLNTEAFF
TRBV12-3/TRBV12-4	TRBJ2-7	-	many	TGTGCCAGCAGTTCCGAATCCTACGAGCAGTACTTC	CASSSESYEQYF
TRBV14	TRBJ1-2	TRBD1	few	TGTGCCAGCAGCCGCAGACAGGGTGACGGCTATGGCTACACCTTC	CASSRRQGDGYGYTF
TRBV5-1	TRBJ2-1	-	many	TGCGCCAGCAGACGGGGAGACAATGAGCAGTTCTTC	CASRRGDNEQFF
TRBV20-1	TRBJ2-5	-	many	TGCAGTGCACGCCCGGGGGATCGGGGTTTGGAGACCCAGTACTTC	CSARPGDRGLETQYF